The clone carrying this T cell receptor beta chain came up many times. The target antigen is unknown. V shed 0 bases and J 3 bases; nucleotides not matched to a gene: 7. Germline CDR1 GTSNPN, CDR2 SVGIG (reference sequence). The CDR3 totals 16 residues. Study processing details: A distant-metastasis classifier for papillary thyroid cancer was built using CDR3 differences across clinicopathological groups. TCRdb reprocessed the PCR reads via MiXCR. These V and J calls are TCRdb output, not the study's own analysis. This sample has about 35,000 clones, with 17% found just once. The data were taken from a study of metastatic and nonmetastatic thyroid tumors. As for the study in general: Repertoires from blood and tumor or nodule tissue of malignant and benign thyroid patients were compared. The study's findings and limits: TCR beta diversity was reportedly significantly higher in malignant thyroid tumors than benign nodules, in blood and tumor.

There were no patients who had received any treatment before thyroid surgery. Sequenced: blood. The chain joins TRBV30 to TRBJ2-2, with TRBD2 matching 7 bases. This sequence originates from a male donor with papillary thyroid cancer or a benign thyroid nodule (not recorded which). Some clones in this sample may be carry-over from other donors' samples. The CDR3 protein is CAWSVLTGGHTGELFF. In nucleotides, the CDR3 is TGTGCCTGGAGTGTACTAACGGGAGGACACACCGGGGAGCTGTTTTTT.